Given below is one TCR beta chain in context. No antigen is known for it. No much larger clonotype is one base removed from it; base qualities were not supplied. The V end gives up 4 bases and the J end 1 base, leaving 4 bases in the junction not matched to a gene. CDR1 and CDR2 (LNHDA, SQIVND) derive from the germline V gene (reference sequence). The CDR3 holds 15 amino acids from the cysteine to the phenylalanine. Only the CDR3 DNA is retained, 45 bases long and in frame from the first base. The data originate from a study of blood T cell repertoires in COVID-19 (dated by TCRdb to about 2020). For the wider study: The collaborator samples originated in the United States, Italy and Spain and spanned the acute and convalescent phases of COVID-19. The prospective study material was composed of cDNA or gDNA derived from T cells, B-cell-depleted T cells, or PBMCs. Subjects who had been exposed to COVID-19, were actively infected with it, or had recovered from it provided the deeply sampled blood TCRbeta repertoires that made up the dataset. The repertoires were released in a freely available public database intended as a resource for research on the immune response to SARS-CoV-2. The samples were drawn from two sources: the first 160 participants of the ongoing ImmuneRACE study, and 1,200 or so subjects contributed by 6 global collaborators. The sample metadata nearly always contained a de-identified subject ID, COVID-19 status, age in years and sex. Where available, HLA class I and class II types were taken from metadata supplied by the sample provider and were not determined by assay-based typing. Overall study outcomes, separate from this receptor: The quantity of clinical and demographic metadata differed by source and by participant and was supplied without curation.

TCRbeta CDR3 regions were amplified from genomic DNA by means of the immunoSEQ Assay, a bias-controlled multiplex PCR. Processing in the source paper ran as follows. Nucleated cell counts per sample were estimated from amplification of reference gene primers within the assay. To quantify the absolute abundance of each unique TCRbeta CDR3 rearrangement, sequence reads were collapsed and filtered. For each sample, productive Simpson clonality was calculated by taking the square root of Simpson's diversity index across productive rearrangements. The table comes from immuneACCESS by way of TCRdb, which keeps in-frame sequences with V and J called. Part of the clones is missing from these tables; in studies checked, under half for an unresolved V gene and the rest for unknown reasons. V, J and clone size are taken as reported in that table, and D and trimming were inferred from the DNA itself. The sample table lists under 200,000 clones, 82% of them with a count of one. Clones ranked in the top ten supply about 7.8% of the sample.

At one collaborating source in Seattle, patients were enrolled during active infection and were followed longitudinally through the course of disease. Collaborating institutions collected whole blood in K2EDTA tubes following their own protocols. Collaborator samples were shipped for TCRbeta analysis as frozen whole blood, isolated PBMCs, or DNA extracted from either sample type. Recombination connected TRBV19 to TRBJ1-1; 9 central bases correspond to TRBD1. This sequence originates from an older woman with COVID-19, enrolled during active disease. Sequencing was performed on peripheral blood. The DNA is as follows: TGTGCCAGTAGTACACAGGGGGCACGGAACACTGAAGCTTTCTTT. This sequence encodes CASSTQGARNTEAFF.